This T cell receptor (beta chain) was documented in a study of control samples from healthy donors and cancer patients. The data were produced by immunoSEQ multiplex PCR, yet TCRdb's version contains in-frame clones alone and is incomplete. The sample lists over 150,000 clones; over 80% were seen once. CDR1 SGHTA and CDR2 FQGNSA come from the germline V gene. V dropped 5 bases and J dropped 12 bases, with 20 bases sitting between them. The CDR3 is 15 residues long. This receptor was obtained from a young man in good health. Sequencing was carried out using blood. The chain is built from TRBV7-2 and TRBJ1-6, with a weak D call TRBD1 (6 bases). Written as DNA, the CDR3 is TGTGCCAGCAGCGCGGACAGAGGGAGGCAATTACCCCTCCACTTT. Its translation: CASSADRGRQLPLHF. The variable domain in full, with the rest retrieved from reference TRBV7-2 and TRBJ1-6, is GAGVSQSPSNKVTEKGKDVELRCDPISGHTALYWYRQSLGQGLEFLIYFQGNSAPDKSGLPSDRFSAERTGGSVSTLTIQRTQQEDSAVYLCASSADRGRQLPLHFGNGTRLTVT.